The T cell receptor (beta chain) under discussion was sequenced for a study of human T cells and chemical hapten exposure (dated by TCRdb to 2020 to 2022). Regarding the study in general: For sensitization, 2% DPC in acetone was applied to a 2 cm by 2 cm area of upper inner arm skin. Weekly therapeutic DPC doses were additionally applied to the scalp of patients throughout the roughly 26-week study period. Patch testing was performed on the upper back with Finn chambers containing 0.01% DPC, and the patch tests were scored after 6 days according to International Contact Dermatitis Research Group standards. The mostly female patient cohort included alopecia areata with under or over 50% scalp involvement, alopecia totalis and alopecia universalis. Libraries were pooled for sequencing, and variation in per-sample TCR yields was attributed mainly to small differences in library volumes within the pool. This study followed changes in the peripheral blood TCR repertoire in vivo during primary and secondary sensitization of alopecia patients to the hapten diphenylcyclopropenone (DPC). Blood samples were taken from patients before sensitization (week 0) and then at 2, 6 and about 24 weeks after DPC sensitization. Under 30 alopecia patients gave blood for TCR sequencing at one to four time points (pre-sensitization, 2, 6 and 24 weeks).

This clonotype came up many times. Which antigen it targets is not known. No much larger clonotype is one base removed from it; base qualities were not supplied. The full study reports these points: Compared with pre-sensitization or healthy control sets, expanded TCRs formed significantly more large CDR3 similarity clusters, which is consistent with antigen-driven responses. Patch test score was positively correlated with the number of PT1 expanded TCRs, with significance at thresholds 8, 16 and 32 but not at 4. Because every patient had alopecia, a presumed autoimmune disease, the patients' immune response might differ from that of healthy individuals. Repeated subsampling changed both the strength of the expansion versus patch-test correlation and the threshold at which that correlation became significant. The number of TCRs above 1 in 1000 frequency did not change with DPC sensitization; there was no evidence of global repertoire structure alterations.

Taken with the paper, the label for time point translates to: patch test 1, 2 weeks after DPC sensitization. The sample's treatment or condition label is to be understood as: therapeutic diphenylcyclopropenone sensitization with weekly scalp DPC. Blood at each patch-test visit was drawn before the patch test was applied. Patients were considered eligible if aged 18 to 70, diagnosed with alopecia and deemed suitable for DPC therapy, and patients were excluded if pregnant. Total RNA was extracted from unfractionated whole blood that had been collected in Tempus Blood RNA tubes. At the junction V is shortened by 1 base and J by 4 bases, with 10 bases in between. The germline V gene yields SGHRS for CDR1 and YFSETQ for CDR2. The CDR3 starts with the cysteine, ends with the phenylalanine, and has 14 residues. Of the read, only the CDR3 DNA is kept; its 42 bases are in frame from base 1. Libraries were built with RACE. The listed sequencing device is NextSeq 500. During library preparation, unique molecular identifiers were attached to individual cDNA molecules so that TCRs could be counted quantitatively and reproducibly. For every blood RNA sample, sequencing covered both the TCR alpha and TCR beta chains. As for how the authors treated the data: A median of about 89,000 TCRs per sample was observed, with a range of 23,224 to 690,600. The Decombinator software suite was used to annotate V, J and CDR3 in the TCR reads. To make PS versus PT1 abundance plots, every sample was subsampled to the same number of TCRs (28,000). Expanded TCRs were defined as absent before sensitization and observed at least eight times at the 2-week time point. TCRdb trimmed the raw reads at Q25, called clones with MiXCR and kept productive beta chains. Rows are combined by CDR3 protein, so each entry shows the most common genes and DNA. The V and J calls reflect TCRdb's pipeline rather than the authors' work. For this sample there are about 380,000 distinct CDR3 sequences; approximately 5.1% appear just once. The ten largest clones add up to about 2.2% of the sample.

This specimen was whole blood, taken in connection with sensitization to the hapten diphenylcyclopropenone (DPC). This TCR was recovered from a woman between 45 and 60 years old with alopecia areata. Some clones in this sample may be carry-over from other donors' samples. The chain uses TRBV5-1 and TRBJ2-3, with the D call perhaps TRBD1 or TRBD2, each one matching 5 bases. The nucleotide sequence reads as follows: TGCGCCAGCAGCTTGTGGGACCAACCAGATACGCAGTATTTT. Protein translation: CASSLWDQPDTQYF.